This T cell receptor beta chain stems from a study of blood T cells in healthy people across ages. Study-level points and caveats: Underestimates were what the diversity estimates from one million T cells were considered to be. No one knew whether donors had CMV, which possibly confounded expanded clonotype changes.

This clonotype occurred a few times. What it recognizes is unknown. Through a sample-barcoded 5' primer and a J-beta primer mix, a second PCR was run for roughly 6 to 11 cycles. All cDNA molecules were each tagged by a template-switch adaptor with 12 random nucleotides. TCRdb called the 5' RACE reads again in MiXCR, with one record for every CDR3 protein. This sample carries 1.5 million to 2 million distinct CDR3 sequences, 28% of them seen once, and the ten largest clones take less than 9.5%. The length of the CDR3 is 15 residues. The V gene's germline CDR1 is MNHEY and CDR2 SVGEGT. The trim removed 6 bases at V and 5 bases at J, leaving 12 bases unmatched.

The sample consisted of blood. The rearrangement uses TRBV6-2 or TRBV6-3 and TRBJ2-5, with 7 nucleotides matching TRBD2. This clonotype originated in a woman between 25 and 40 years old in good health. CDR3: CASSSGQGGFETQYF. The CDR3 nucleotides are TGTGCCAGCAGCTCGGGGCAGGGAGGGTTCGAGACCCAGTACTTC.